A selection of T cell receptor beta chains follows, all from one sample in a study of T cells after yellow fever vaccination. TCRdb fed the 5' RACE reads into MiXCR, producing one record per CDR3 protein. This sample has 550,000 or so distinct CDR3 sequences, with about 19% found just once. Sequenced here: PBMCs, sampled 15 days after the yellow fever booster vaccination. The receptors stem from a young man who received the YFV17D yellow fever vaccine. The CDR3 runs from the conserved cysteine through the conserved F or W. A D gene is named only where the DNA matches it firmly. Where a row states a size, it is once, few, many or the class of an expanded clone; other rows omit it.

v_gene,d_gene,abundance,j_gene,CDR3nt,CDR3aa
TRBV5-1,-,-,TRBJ2-3,TGCGCCAGCACCTACCTAGGGGCAGATACGCAGTATTTT,CASTYLGADTQYF
TRBV29-1,TRBD2,-,TRBJ2-1,TGCAGCGTTGAACGGCTAGCGGGGTACACCTACAATGAGCAGTTCTTC,CSVERLAGYTYNEQFF
TRBV7-9,-,-,TRBJ2-7,TGTGCCAGCAGCTTGAGAAGCCAAACTTACGAGCAGTACTTC,CASSLRSQTYEQYF
TRBV24-1,-,few,TRBJ2-1,TGTGCCACCAGTGATCCCGGGACTTCCGATGAGCAGTTCTTC,CATSDPGTSDEQFF
TRBV21-1,-,-,TRBJ2-7,TGTGCCAGCAGCAGAAGGGACAGGGGTGCAGACGAGCAGTACTTC,CASSRRDRGADEQYF
TRBV20-1,TRBD2,-,TRBJ2-2,TGCAGTGCTAGAGTAGCGGGAGCGGTCACCGGGGAGCTGTTTTTT,CSARVAGAVTGELFF
TRBV5-1,-,-,TRBJ1-1,TGCGCCAGCAGCTTGGCCAGCCCCGGGGGCAACACTGAAGCTTTCTTT,CASSLASPGGNTEAFF
TRBV5-1,TRBD1,few,TRBJ2-7,TGCGCCAGCAGCTCCCAAGGGACAGCCGACTACGAGCAGTACTTC,CASSSQGTADYEQYF
TRBV9,TRBD1,-,TRBJ2-7,TGTGCCAGCAGCGTAGCGACAGGGGGCATGAACGAGCAGTACTTC,CASSVATGGMNEQYF
TRBV6-5,-,-,TRBJ1-3,TGTGCCAGCAGTTTGGGGTCTGGAAACACCATATATTTT,CASSLGSGNTIYF
TRBV4-3,-,-,TRBJ2-7,TGCGCCAGCAGCCAAGATGGGTGGGGAAGGGAGCAGTACTTC,CASSQDGWGREQYF
TRBV7-2,TRBD1,few,TRBJ1-2,TGTGCCAGCAGCCGACAGGGGGGGAGTAACTATGGCTACACCTTC,CASSRQGGSNYGYTF
TRBV5-1,-,few,TRBJ2-2,TGCGCCAGCAGGCTTTGGACAGGAGGGGCCGGGGAGCTGTTTTTT,CASRLWTGGAGELFF
TRBV29-1,TRBD1,few,TRBJ1-2,TGCAGCGTAGAAGACCCCGGGACAGGGATGTTGGGCTACACCTTC,CSVEDPGTGMLGYTF
TRBV20-1,TRBD2,few,TRBJ2-5,TGCAGTGCTAGAGGGTCAGCGGGGGAGACCCAGTACTTC,CSARGSAGETQYF
TRBV11-2,-,many,TRBJ2-7,TGTGCCAGCAGCTCCACTGCCTACGAGCAGTACTTC,CASSSTAYEQYF
TRBV7-2,TRBD2,many,TRBJ2-1,TGTGCCAGCAGTCTGGGGCTAGCGGCTAATGAGCAGTTCTTC,CASSLGLAANEQFF
TRBV6-1,TRBD2,-,TRBJ2-2,TGTGCCAGCAGCCCACTGGCGGGAGTACGAACCGGGGAGCTGTTTTTT,CASSPLAGVRTGELFF
TRBV7-2,-,few,TRBJ1-1,TGTGCCAGCAGCTGGGGGGGGATGAACACTGAAGCTTTCTTT,CASSWGGMNTEAFF
TRBV7-2,-,-,TRBJ1-5,TGTGCCAGCAGCTTAGAAGACCTCCAACACAATCAGCCCCAGCATTTT,CASSLEDLQHNQPQHF
TRBV20-1,-,-,TRBJ2-7,TGCTGTGCTAGATGGGACGACGCCTACGAGCAGTACTTC,CCARWDDAYEQYF
TRBV7-6,TRBD2,-,TRBJ2-7,TGTGCTTCTGCTCTAGCGGGGTCCTACGAGCAGTACTTC,CASALAGSYEQYF
TRBV14,-,few,TRBJ2-5,TGTGCCAGCAGCCAAGATCCCCGAGAGACCCAGTACTTC,CASSQDPRETQYF
TRBV4-3,-,few,TRBJ2-1,TGCGCCAGCAGCCAAGGAATGACTTTCTCCTACAATGAGCAGTTCTTC,CASSQGMTFSYNEQFF
TRBV29-1,-,-,TRBJ2-1,TGCAGCGCCATCCGGGACGGGAGTTACAATGAGCAGTTCTTC,CSAIRDGSYNEQFF
TRBV6-5,-,few,TRBJ2-1,TGTGCCAGCAGTTATGACGGGCCTCGGGATGAGCAGTTCTTC,CASSYDGPRDEQFF
TRBV20-1,-,-,TRBJ2-3,TGCAGTGGGGGTGGGTCTAGGACGCAGTATTTT,CSGGGSRTQYF
TRBV5-6,-,-,TRBJ2-2,TGTGCCAGCAGCTTAGGCGGGCCGCTCACCGGGGAGCTGTTTTTT,CASSLGGPLTGELFF
TRBV28,-,few,TRBJ2-6,TGTGCCAGCAGGTTATCAATACCGTCTGGGGCCAACGTCCTGACTTTC,CASRLSIPSGANVLTF
TRBV6-5,TRBD1,few,TRBJ2-7,TGTGCCAGCAGCCTCGGACAGGCGGAGTACTTC,CASSLGQAEYF
TRBV5-1,TRBD2,few,TRBJ2-1,TGCGCCAGCAGCCGGCGGGAGCTTCTCAATGAGCAGTTCTTC,CASSRRELLNEQFF
TRBV12-3/TRBV12-4,-,-,TRBJ1-1,TGTGCCAGCAGTTTAGCCGCGGGGGGAGCTTTCTTT,CASSLAAGGAFF
TRBV7-9,-,many,TRBJ2-3,TGTGCCAGCAGCTTAGAGGGGAACACAGATACGCAGTATTTT,CASSLEGNTDTQYF
TRBV4-1,TRBD1,-,TRBJ1-2,TGCGCCAGCAGCCCCTTTGCAGGGGGAGGCTACACCTTC,CASSPFAGGGYTF
TRBV20-1,-,few,TRBJ2-2,TGCAGTGCTAGGTTAGGGGCCTCGAACACCGGGGAGCTGTTTTTT,CSARLGASNTGELFF
TRBV6-1,TRBD2,-,TRBJ2-3,TGTGCCAGCAGTCCCGAGACTAGCGGGAGGGCCCCAGATACGCAGTATTTT,CASSPETSGRAPDTQYF
TRBV11-2,TRBD2,-,TRBJ2-1,TGTGCCAGCAGCGGACCTACGGGACTAGCGGGAGGGAGGTCCTACAATGAGCAGTTCTTC,CASSGPTGLAGGRSYNEQFF
TRBV5-1,-,-,TRBJ2-3,TGCGCCAGCAGCGTGACTAGAGATACGCAGTATTTT,CASSVTRDTQYF
TRBV12-3/TRBV12-4,-,-,TRBJ1-5,TGTGCCAGCAGTAAGGGCGCGTACAATCAGCCCCAGCATTTT,CASSKGAYNQPQHF
TRBV27,-,few,TRBJ2-1,TGTGCCAGCAGACAACAGGCAGGGGCTGGGTCCTACAATGAGCAGTTCTTC,CASRQQAGAGSYNEQFF
TRBV5-1,-,few,TRBJ2-1,TGCGCCAGCCAAGCTGTCCGGGACGAGCAGTTCTTC,CASQAVRDEQFF
TRBV7-9,-,few,TRBJ2-3,TGTGCCAGCAGCTTAGCGCTCGGGGGCACAGATACGCAGTATTTT,CASSLALGGTDTQYF
TRBV6-1,-,-,TRBJ2-1,TGTGCCAGCAGAAGGACGAGAGCGGGTACTGAGCAGTTCTTC,CASRRTRAGTEQFF
TRBV7-2,-,few,TRBJ2-1,TGTGCCAGCACCAGAATGAGCTCCTACAATGAGCAGTTCTTC,CASTRMSSYNEQFF
TRBV28,TRBD1,-,TRBJ2-7,TGTGCCAGCCGGACAGGGGGCTTTTACGAGCAGTACTTC,CASRTGGFYEQYF
TRBV11-1,-,-,TRBJ2-7,TGTGCCAGCAGCCCCCCTTTAATATCGGGACCGGAATATTACGAGCAGTACTTC,CASSPPLISGPEYYEQYF
TRBV6-5,-,-,TRBJ2-5,TGTGCCAGCAGTTACTTATTCGGGGGCTACCAAGAGACCCAGTACTTC,CASSYLFGGYQETQYF
TRBV20-1,TRBD2,-,TRBJ2-1,TGCACTACTAGCGGGAGAACCCCCGAGGATGAGCAGTTCTTC,CTTSGRTPEDEQFF
TRBV4-1,TRBD2,many,TRBJ2-1,TGCGCCAGCAGCCAAGATAGCGGGAGGGCCGGGGAGCAGTTCTTC,CASSQDSGRAGEQFF
TRBV5-6,TRBD1,few,TRBJ2-4,TGTGCCAGCAGCTTGCGGGACAGGGCCATTCAGTACTTC,CASSLRDRAIQYF
TRBV12-3/TRBV12-4,-,-,TRBJ2-4,TGTGCCAGCAGTTTTAGGGACAAGGGCATTCAGTACTTC,CASSFRDKGIQYF
TRBV5-1,TRBD2,-,TRBJ2-7,TGCGCCAGCAGCCTCCCAGGGACTAGCGGGAGGGCCTCCTACGAGCAGTACTTC,CASSLPGTSGRASYEQYF
TRBV5-4,-,few,TRBJ1-5,TGTGCCAGCAGCTTTGGGGGTAGCAATCAGCCCCAGCATTTT,CASSFGGSNQPQHF
TRBV20-1,-,-,TRBJ2-7,TGCAGTGTTCGATTCGGACAGTCCCACTACGAGCAGTACTTC,CSVRFGQSHYEQYF
TRBV5-1,-,-,TRBJ2-5,TGCGCCAGCAGCCCTGGCGGGTCACGAGAGACCCAGTACTTC,CASSPGGSRETQYF